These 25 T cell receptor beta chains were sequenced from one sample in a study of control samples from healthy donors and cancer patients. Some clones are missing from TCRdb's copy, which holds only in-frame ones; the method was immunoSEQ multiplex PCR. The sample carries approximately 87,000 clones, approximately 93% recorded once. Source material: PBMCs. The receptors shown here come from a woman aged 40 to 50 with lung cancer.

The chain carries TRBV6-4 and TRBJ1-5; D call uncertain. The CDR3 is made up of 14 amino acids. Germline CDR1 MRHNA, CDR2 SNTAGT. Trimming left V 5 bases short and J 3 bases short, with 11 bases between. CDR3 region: CASSSDGNNQPQHF. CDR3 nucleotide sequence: TGTGCCAGCAGTTCGGACGGAAACAATCAGCCCCAGCATTTT.

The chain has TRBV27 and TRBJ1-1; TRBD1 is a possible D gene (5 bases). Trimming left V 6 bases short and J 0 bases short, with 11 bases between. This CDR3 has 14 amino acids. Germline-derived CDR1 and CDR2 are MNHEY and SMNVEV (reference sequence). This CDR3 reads CASSLRGVNTEAFF. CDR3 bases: TGTGCCAGCAGCCTCAGAGGGGTGAACACTGAAGCTTTCTTT.

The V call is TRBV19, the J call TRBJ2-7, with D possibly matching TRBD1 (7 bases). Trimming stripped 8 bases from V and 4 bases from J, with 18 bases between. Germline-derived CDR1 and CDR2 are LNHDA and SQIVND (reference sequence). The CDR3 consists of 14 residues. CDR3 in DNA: TGTGCCAGTTCCCGGGGAGCAGGGGGGTACGAGCAGTACTTC. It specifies CASSRGAGGYEQYF.

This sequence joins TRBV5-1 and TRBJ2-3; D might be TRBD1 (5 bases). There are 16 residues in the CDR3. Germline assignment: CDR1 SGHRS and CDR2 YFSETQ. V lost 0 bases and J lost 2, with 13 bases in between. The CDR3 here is CASSLAEVRDTDTQYF. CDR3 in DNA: TGCGCCAGCAGCTTGGCCGAAGTCAGGGACACAGATACGCAGTATTTT.

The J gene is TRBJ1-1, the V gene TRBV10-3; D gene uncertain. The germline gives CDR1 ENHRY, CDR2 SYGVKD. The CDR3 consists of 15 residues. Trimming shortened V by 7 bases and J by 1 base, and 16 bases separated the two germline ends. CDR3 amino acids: CAITETGSENTEAFF. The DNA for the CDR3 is TGTGCCATCACGGAGACCGGCAGCGAGAACACTGAAGCTTTCTTT.

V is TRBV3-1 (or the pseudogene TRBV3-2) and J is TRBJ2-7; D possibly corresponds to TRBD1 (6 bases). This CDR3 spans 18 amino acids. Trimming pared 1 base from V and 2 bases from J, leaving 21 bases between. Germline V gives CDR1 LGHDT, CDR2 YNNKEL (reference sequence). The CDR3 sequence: CASSQGMGQPSLTYEQYF. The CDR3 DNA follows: TGTGCCAGCAGCCAAGGAATGGGACAACCCTCATTAACCTACGAGCAGTACTTC.

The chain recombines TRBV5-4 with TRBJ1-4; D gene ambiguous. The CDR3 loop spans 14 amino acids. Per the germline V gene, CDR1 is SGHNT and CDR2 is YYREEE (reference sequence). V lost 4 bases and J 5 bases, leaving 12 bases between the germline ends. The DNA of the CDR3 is TGTGCCAGCAGCAGTGGACGGATAAATGAAAAACTGTTTTTT. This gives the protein CASSSGRINEKLFF.

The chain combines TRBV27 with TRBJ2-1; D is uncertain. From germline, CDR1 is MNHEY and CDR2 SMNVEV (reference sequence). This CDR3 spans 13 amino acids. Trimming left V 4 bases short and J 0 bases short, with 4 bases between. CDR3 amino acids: CASSSSSYNEQFF. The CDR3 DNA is TGTGCCAGCAGTTCCTCCTCCTACAATGAGCAGTTCTTC.

CDR3 sequence (DNA): TGTGCCAGCAGTCCAAGCGGGACAGGGAGGGTGACTGAAGCTTTCTTT. It encodes CASSPSGTGRVTEAFF. J is TRBJ1-1 and V is TRBV27; 9 bases align to TRBD1. The V segment lost 5 bases and the J segment 5 bases; nucleotides outside the gene matches: 12. Germline-derived CDR1 and CDR2 are MNHEY and SMNVEV (reference sequence). The CDR3 contains 16 residues.

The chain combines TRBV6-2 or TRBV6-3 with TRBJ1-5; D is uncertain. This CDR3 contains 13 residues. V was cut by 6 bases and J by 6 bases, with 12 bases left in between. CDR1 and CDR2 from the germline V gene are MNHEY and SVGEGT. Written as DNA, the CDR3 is TGTGCCAGCAGCCTCCAGATTGGTCAGCCCCAGCATTTT. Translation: CASSLQIGQPQHF.

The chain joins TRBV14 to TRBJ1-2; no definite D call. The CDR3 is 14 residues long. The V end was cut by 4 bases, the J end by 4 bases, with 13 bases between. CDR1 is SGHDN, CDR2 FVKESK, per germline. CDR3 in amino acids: CASSPIPGAYGYTF. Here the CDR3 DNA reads TGTGCCAGCAGCCCCATCCCCGGTGCCTATGGCTACACCTTC.

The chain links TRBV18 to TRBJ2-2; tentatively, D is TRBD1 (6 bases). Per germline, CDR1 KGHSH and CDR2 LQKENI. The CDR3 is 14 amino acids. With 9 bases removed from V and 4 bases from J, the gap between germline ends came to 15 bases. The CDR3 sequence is CASYRRGPTGELFF. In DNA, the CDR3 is TGTGCCAGTTACCGCAGGGGACCCACCGGGGAGCTGTTTTTT.

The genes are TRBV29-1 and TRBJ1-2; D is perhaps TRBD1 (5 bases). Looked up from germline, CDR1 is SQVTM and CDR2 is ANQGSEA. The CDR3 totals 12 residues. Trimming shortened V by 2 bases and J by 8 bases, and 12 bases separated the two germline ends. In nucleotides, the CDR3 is TGCAGCGTTGAACAGGGTTTGTTGGGCTACACCTTC. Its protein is CSVEQGLLGYTF.

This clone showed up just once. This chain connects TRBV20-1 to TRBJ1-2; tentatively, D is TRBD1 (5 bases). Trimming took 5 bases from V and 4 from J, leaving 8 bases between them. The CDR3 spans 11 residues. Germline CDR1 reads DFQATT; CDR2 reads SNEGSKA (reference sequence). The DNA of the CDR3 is TGCAGTGCTGGGGGAAGCTATGGCTACACCTTC. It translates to CSAGGSYGYTF.

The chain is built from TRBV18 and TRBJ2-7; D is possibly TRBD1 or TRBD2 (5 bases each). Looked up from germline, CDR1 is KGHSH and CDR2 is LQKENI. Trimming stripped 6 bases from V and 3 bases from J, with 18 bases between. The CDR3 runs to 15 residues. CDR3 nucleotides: TGTGCCAGCTCGTCTACTCGGGGCCCTAGCTACGAGCAGTACTTC. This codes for CASSSTRGPSYEQYF. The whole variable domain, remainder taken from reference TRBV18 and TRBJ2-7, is NAGVMQNPRHLVRRRGQEARLRCSPMKGHSHVYWYRQLPEEGLKFMVYLQKENIIDESGMPKERFSAEFPKEGPSILRIQQVVRGDSAAYFCASSSTRGPSYEQYFGPGTRLTVT.

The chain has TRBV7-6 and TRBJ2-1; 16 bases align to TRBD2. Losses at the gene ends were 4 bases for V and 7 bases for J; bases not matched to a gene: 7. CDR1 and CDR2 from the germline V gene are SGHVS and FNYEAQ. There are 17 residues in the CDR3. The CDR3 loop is CASSYGTSGGARNEQFF. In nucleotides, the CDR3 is TGTGCCAGCAGCTACGGGACTAGCGGGGGGGCAAGGAATGAGCAGTTCTTC.

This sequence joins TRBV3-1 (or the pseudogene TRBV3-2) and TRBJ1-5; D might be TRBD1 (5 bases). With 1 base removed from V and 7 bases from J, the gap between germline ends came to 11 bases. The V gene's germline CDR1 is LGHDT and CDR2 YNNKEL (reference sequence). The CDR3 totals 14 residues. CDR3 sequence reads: CASSQGRDRQPQHF. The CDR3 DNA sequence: TGTGCCAGCAGCCAAGGGCGCGACAGACAGCCCCAGCATTTT.

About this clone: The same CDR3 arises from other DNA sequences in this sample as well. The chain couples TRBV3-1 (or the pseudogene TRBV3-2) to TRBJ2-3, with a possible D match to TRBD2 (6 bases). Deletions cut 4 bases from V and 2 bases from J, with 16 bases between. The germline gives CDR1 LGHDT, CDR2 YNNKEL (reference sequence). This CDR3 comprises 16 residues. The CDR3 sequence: CASSPLGGTPTDTQYF. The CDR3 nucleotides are TGTGCCAGCAGCCCGCTAGGTGGGACTCCCACAGATACGCAGTATTTT.

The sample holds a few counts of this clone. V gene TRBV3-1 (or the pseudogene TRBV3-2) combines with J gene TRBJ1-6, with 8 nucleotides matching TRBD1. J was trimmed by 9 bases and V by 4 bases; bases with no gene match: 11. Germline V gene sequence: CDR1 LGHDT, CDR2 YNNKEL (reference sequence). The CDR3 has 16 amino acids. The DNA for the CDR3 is TGTGCCAGCAGCCCCACCCCTCGGGACAGGACTTCACCCCTCCACTTT. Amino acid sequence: CASSPTPRDRTSPLHF.

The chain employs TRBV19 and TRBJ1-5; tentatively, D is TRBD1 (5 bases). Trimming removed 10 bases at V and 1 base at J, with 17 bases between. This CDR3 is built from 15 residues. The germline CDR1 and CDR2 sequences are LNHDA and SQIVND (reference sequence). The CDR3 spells CATGGSGWSNQPQHF. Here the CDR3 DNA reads TGTGCCACCGGGGGATCGGGTTGGAGCAATCAGCCCCAGCATTTT.

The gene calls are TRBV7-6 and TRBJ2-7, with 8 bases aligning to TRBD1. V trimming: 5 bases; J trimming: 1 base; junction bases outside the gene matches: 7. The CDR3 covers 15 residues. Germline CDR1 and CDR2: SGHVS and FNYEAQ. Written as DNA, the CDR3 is TGTGCCAGCAGCCATGGACAGGGTGGTTCCTACGAGCAGTACTTC. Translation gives CASSHGQGGSYEQYF. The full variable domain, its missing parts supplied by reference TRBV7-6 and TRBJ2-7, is GAGVSQSPRYKVTKRGQDVALRCDPISGHVSLYWYRQALGQGPEFLTYFNYEAQQDKSGLPNDRFSAERPEGSISTLTIQRTEQRDSAMYRCASSHGQGGSYEQYFGPGTRLTVT.

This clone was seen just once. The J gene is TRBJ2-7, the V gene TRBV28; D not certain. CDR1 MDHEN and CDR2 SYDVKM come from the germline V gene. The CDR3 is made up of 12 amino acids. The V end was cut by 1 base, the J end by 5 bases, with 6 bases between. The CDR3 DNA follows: TGTGCCAGCAGTTTATATGCGGACGAGCAGTACTTC. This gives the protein CASSLYADEQYF.

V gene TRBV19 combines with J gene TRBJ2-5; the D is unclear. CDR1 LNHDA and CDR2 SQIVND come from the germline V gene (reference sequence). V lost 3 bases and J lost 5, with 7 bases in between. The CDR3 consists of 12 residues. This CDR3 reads CASSIGPETQYF. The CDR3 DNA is TGTGCCAGTAGTATTGGGCCTGAGACCCAGTACTTC.

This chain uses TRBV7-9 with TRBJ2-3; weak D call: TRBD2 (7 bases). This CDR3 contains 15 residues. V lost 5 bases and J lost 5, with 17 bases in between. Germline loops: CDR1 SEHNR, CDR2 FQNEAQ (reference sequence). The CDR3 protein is CASSPLGGGGDTQYF. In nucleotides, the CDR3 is TGTGCCAGCAGCCCTCTTGGAGGGGGGGGAGATACGCAGTATTTT.

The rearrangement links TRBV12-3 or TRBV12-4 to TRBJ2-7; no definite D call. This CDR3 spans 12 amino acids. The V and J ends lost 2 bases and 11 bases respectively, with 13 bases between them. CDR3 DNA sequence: TGTGCCAGCAGTTTAAACACTATAACGGAGTACTTC. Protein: CASSLNTITEYF.